Listed here are 24 T cell receptor beta chains from one sample, sequenced in a study of blood T cell repertoires in COVID-19. Repertoires were generated with immunoSEQ multiplex PCR, while TCRdb's copy carries only in-frame clones and drops some. The sample carries fewer than 250,000 clones, 70% to 90% recorded once. Material for sequencing was peripheral blood. These receptors were obtained from a woman in her sixties or seventies with active or convalescent COVID-19.

The count of this clone is one. The rearrangement links TRBV2 to TRBJ2-7; 9 bases are a match to TRBD2. This CDR3 has 16 amino acids. CDR1 SNHLY and CDR2 FYNNEI come from the germline V gene. V lost 6 bases to trimming and J lost 3 bases; unmatched junction nucleotides: 12. The CDR3 is CASRVSGRSGIYEQYF. The CDR3 DNA is TGTGCCAGCAGAGTTAGCGGGAGAAGTGGGATCTACGAGCAGTACTTC.

The chain combines TRBV6-6 with TRBJ2-5, with 11 bases identical to TRBD2. The CDR3 is 16 amino acids. Germline lookup yields CDR1 MNHNY and CDR2 SVGAGI (reference sequence). After removal of 0 bases from V and 1 base from J, the junction contained 1 base not matched to a gene. CDR3 nucleotides: TGTGCCAGCAGTTACTCGACTAGCGGGGCCCAAGAGACCCAGTACTTC. Translating it yields CASSYSTSGAQETQYF.

Only one count was recorded for this clone. V usage is TRBV18 and J usage is TRBJ2-7; tentative D call: TRBD2 (5 bases). This CDR3 contains 18 residues. Per germline, CDR1 KGHSH and CDR2 LQKENI. The V end was cut by 6 bases, the J end by 0 bases, with 24 bases between. CDR3 in DNA: TGTGCCAGCTCCCTACTCACGGGAAATGCGGTTGGCTCCTACGAGCAGTACTTC. Translation: CASSLLTGNAVGSYEQYF.

The rearrangement uses TRBV2 and TRBJ2-7, with 9 positions matching TRBD2. This CDR3 contains 15 residues. CDR1 SNHLY and CDR2 FYNNEI come from the germline V gene. The ends lost 0 bases at V and 0 bases at J; junction bases unmatched: 0. CDR3 loop: CASSEASGSSYEQYV. The CDR3 nucleotides read TGTGCCAGCAGTGAAGCTAGCGGGAGCTCCTACGAGCAGTACGTC.

The CDR3 protein is CASSLGGGHTEAFF. The DNA of the CDR3 is TGCGCCAGCAGCTTGGGAGGGGGCCACACTGAAGCTTTCTTT. The V call is TRBV5-1, the J call TRBJ1-1; 7 nucleotides line up with TRBD1. Germline V gene sequence: CDR1 SGHRS, CDR2 YFSETQ. Germline trimming cut 0 bases from V and 3 bases from J; bases unmatched to any gene: 2. The CDR3 runs 14 residues.

Here the CDR3 DNA reads TGTGCCAGCAGCGTTACCGGGACAGGGTATAACAATGAGCAGTTCTTC. It specifies CASSVTGTGYNNEQFF. The rearrangement joins TRBV11-3 to TRBJ2-1; TRBD1 matches at 9 bases. This CDR3 spans 16 amino acids. The trim removed 5 bases at V and 5 bases at J, leaving 10 bases unmatched. From germline, CDR1 is SGHNT and CDR2 YENEEA.

The genes are TRBV7-9 and TRBJ1-2; tentatively, D is TRBD1 (5 bases). CDR1 and CDR2 from the germline V gene are SEHNR and FQNEAQ (reference sequence). The CDR3 totals 15 residues. V shed 2 bases and J shed 8 bases, with 18 bases lying between them. The CDR3 region is CASSLSSRAGGGYTF. In nucleotides, the CDR3 is TGTGCCAGCAGCTTATCATCCCGAGCTGGGGGGGGCTACACCTTC.

This clone was recorded only once. This chain uses TRBV19 with TRBJ2-5, with D tentatively TRBD1 (6 bases). Trimming left V 8 bases short and J 2 bases short, with 12 bases between. CDR3 length: 13 residues. Germline V lookup: CDR1 LNHDA, CDR2 SQIVND (reference sequence). CDR3 DNA sequence: TGTGCCAGTGCCCAGGGGCGGCAAGAGACCCAGTACTTC. This sequence encodes CASAQGRQETQYF.

The table lists this clone with a few counts. The genes are TRBV6-6 and TRBJ1-2, with D possibly matching TRBD1 (5 bases). Germline lookup yields CDR1 MNHNY and CDR2 SVGAGI (reference sequence). This CDR3 is 12 amino acids long. V gave up 5 bases and J gave up 2 bases, with 6 bases separating them. For the CDR3, the DNA is TGTGCCAGCAGTAAGGGGAACTATGGCTACACCTTC. Amino acid sequence: CASSKGNYGYTF.

The genes are TRBV28 and TRBJ1-5; no firm D call. Trimming stripped 5 bases from V and 2 bases from J, with 13 bases between. CDR3 size: 15 residues. CDR1 is MDHEN, CDR2 SYDVKM, per germline. CDR3 sequence (DNA): TGTGCCAGCAGTCTAGACCGGACTGGCAATCAGCCCCAGCATTTT. It specifies CASSLDRTGNQPQHF. Variable domain in full (rest from reference TRBV28 and TRBJ1-5): DVKVTQSSRYLVKRTGEKVFLECVQDMDHENMFWYRQDPGLGLRLIYFSYDVKMKEKGDIPEGYSVSREKKERFSLILESASTNQTSMYLCASSLDRTGNQPQHFGDGTRLSIL.

The V call is TRBV24-1, the J call TRBJ2-5, with D unresolved. V was trimmed by 4 bases and J by 5 bases, leaving 16 bases between them. The CDR3 has 15 residues. In germline, CDR1 is KGHDR, CDR2 SFDVKD. CDR3 DNA sequence: TGTGCCACCAGTGAAACAGCCTCTCCACGGGAGACCCAGTACTTC. Its protein is CATSETASPRETQYF.

The CDR3 is CSVRTGTNQETQYF. CDR3 bases: TGCAGCGTGAGGACCGGGACAAATCAAGAGACCCAGTACTTC. V gene TRBV29-1 combines with J gene TRBJ2-5; TRBD1 might be the D (6 bases). The CDR3 extends over 14 amino acids. The ends were cut back, 6 bases at V and 2 bases at J, with 16 bases in the middle. CDR1 is SQVTM, CDR2 ANQGSEA, per germline. The full variable domain, with the rest looked up from reference TRBV29-1 and TRBJ2-5, is SAVISQKPSRDICQRGTSLTIQCQVDSQVTMMFWYRQQPGQSLTLIATANQGSEATYESGFVIDKFPISRPNLTFSTLTVSNMSPEDSSIYLCSVRTGTNQETQYFGPGTRLLVL.

The chain is built from TRBV24-1 and TRBJ2-6, with TRBD2 matching over 9 bases. Germline CDR1 reads KGHDR; CDR2 reads SFDVKD. This CDR3 comprises 19 residues. Trimming removed 4 bases from V and 0 bases from J; junction bases left unmatched: 9. This chain's CDR3 is CATSDPRTSATSGANVLTF. CDR3 DNA: TGTGCCACCAGTGACCCCAGGACTAGCGCAACCTCTGGGGCCAACGTCCTGACTTTC.

Ten or more counts support this clone. This chain connects TRBV5-8 to TRBJ2-1; possible D gene TRBD2, 6 bases. The germline CDR1 and CDR2 sequences are SGHTS and YDEGEE. The CDR3 sequence is 15 residues long. Trimming cost V 3 bases and J 5 bases, with 15 bases left between them. DNA for the CDR3: TGTGCCAGCAGCTACAGGCGGGGCAGTGACAATGAGCAGTTCTTC. This codes for CASSYRRGSDNEQFF.

The rearrangement joins TRBV7-9 to TRBJ2-3; the D gene is possibly TRBD2 (6 bases). Trimming shortened V by 4 bases and J by 2 bases, and 10 bases separated the two germline ends. The germline CDR1 and CDR2 sequences are SEHNR and FQNEAQ (reference sequence). This CDR3 comprises 14 residues. Written as DNA, the CDR3 is TGTGCCAGCAGCTCCAGACTAGACACAGATACGCAGTATTTT. Its protein is CASSSRLDTDTQYF.

This CDR3 is CASSAGSDWQYF. CDR3 in DNA: TGTGCCAGCAGCGCAGGGTCCGACTGGCAGTACTTC. The chain couples TRBV5-5 to TRBJ2-7; possible D gene TRBD1, 5 bases. The germline V gene has CDR1 SGHKS and CDR2 YYEKEE (reference sequence). CDR3 length: 12 amino acids. The germline V and J ends were trimmed by 4 bases and 9 bases, with 14 bases remaining between them.

The gene calls are TRBV18 and TRBJ2-3; 15 bases are a match to TRBD2. Looked up from germline, CDR1 is KGHSH and CDR2 is LQKENI. This CDR3 has 17 residues. Trimming took 4 bases from V and 4 from J; bases not matched to a gene: 6. As DNA, the CDR3 is TGTGCCAGCTCACAAGGACTAGCGGGGGGGAGTGCAGATACGCAGTATTTT. Encoded protein: CASSQGLAGGSADTQYF.

The J gene is TRBJ1-6, the V gene TRBV10-2, with D maybe TRBD1 (6 bases). Looked up from germline, CDR1 is WSHSY and CDR2 is SAAADI. V lost 4 bases and J lost 7, with 14 bases in between. The CDR3 spans 15 residues. The CDR3 DNA follows: TGCGCCAGCAGTGGAGCGCAGGGGCAGAATTCACCCCTCCACTTT. This sequence encodes CASSGAQGQNSPLHF.

This chain joins TRBV13 and TRBJ2-2; 8 bases are shared with TRBD2. V lost 5 bases to trimming and J lost 0 bases; unmatched junction nucleotides: 5. From germline, CDR1 is PRHDT and CDR2 FYEKMQ (reference sequence). This CDR3 spans 16 amino acids. CDR3 in DNA: TGTGCCAGCAGCCTACCGGGACTAGCGAACACCGGGGAGCTGTTTTTT. As protein: CASSLPGLANTGELFF.

This clone was detected a few times. This chain uses TRBV7-9 with TRBJ2-7; 8 bases agree with TRBD2. Trimming took 5 bases from V and 1 from J; bases not matched to a gene: 4. The CDR3 loop spans 14 amino acids. Germline-derived CDR1 and CDR2 are SEHNR and FQNEAQ (reference sequence). This chain's CDR3 is CASSPGGVSYEQYF. The CDR3 DNA follows: TGTGCCAGCAGCCCCGGGGGGGTATCCTACGAGCAGTACTTC.

The chain employs TRBV30 and TRBJ1-5; 8 positions agree with TRBD1. V shed 2 bases and J 0 bases; nucleotides not matched to a gene: 9. The length of the CDR3 is 17 residues. Looked up from germline, CDR1 is GTSNPN and CDR2 is SVGIG (reference sequence). CDR3 bases: TGTGCCTGGAGTCGAGACAGGGGAACTGTTAGCAATCAGCCCCAGCATTTT. Amino acid sequence: CAWSRDRGTVSNQPQHF.

The chain couples TRBV11-2 to TRBJ2-1, with 11 bases matching TRBD2. The CDR3 totals 15 residues. Germline trimming cut 6 bases from V and 7 bases from J; bases unmatched to any gene: 8. The germline V gene encodes CDR1 SGHAT and CDR2 FQNNGV. This CDR3 is CASSPGRLAGNEQFF. CDR3 DNA: TGTGCCAGCAGTCCAGGAAGACTAGCGGGGAATGAGCAGTTCTTC.

J is TRBJ1-2 and V is TRBV28; D uncertain. The V end was cut by 3 bases, the J end by 7 bases, with 9 bases between. The CDR3 contains 12 residues. From germline, CDR1 is MDHEN and CDR2 SYDVKM. CDR3 in amino acids: CASSLSMRGYTF. Written as DNA, the CDR3 is TGTGCCAGCAGTTTGAGCATGCGTGGCTACACCTTC.

This clone was picked up a small number of times. CDR3 residues: CASSPTASASTDTQYF. CDR3 DNA: TGTGCCAGCAGTCCAACCGCTAGCGCTAGCACAGATACGCAGTATTTT. The chain has TRBV2 and TRBJ2-3; a weak D match, TRBD2 (6 bases). The CDR3 covers 16 residues. Germline V gene sequence: CDR1 SNHLY, CDR2 FYNNEI. V was clipped by 5 bases and J by 0 bases, with 15 bases between them.